This T cell receptor (beta chain) emerged from a study of cytomegalovirus exposure and HLA in healthy donors. Findings and limits, study-wide: Under in vitro conditions, three CMV-associated chains were confirmed as specific for CMV antigens.

In the PCR, 60 Vbeta and 13 Jbeta primers were used. This table comes from immunoSEQ multiplex PCR, and its TCRdb copy is limited to in-frame clones, with some not included. The specimen's table records 150,000 to 200,000 clones. Concerning this clone: No antigen is known for it.

The CDR3 loop spans 15 amino acids. Germline CDR1 and CDR2: GTSNPN and SVGIG (reference sequence). Deletions cut 0 bases from V and 0 bases from J, with 11 bases between. Sequencing input: PBMCs. The V and J genes are TRBV30 and TRBJ1-1, with D perhaps matching TRBD1 (5 bases). The receptor comes from a young woman in good health and CMV-seropositive. In DNA, the CDR3 is TGTGCCTGGAGTGTAACAGGTGGGATGAACACTGAAGCTTTCTTT. Its translation is CAWSVTGGMNTEAFF.